This passage covers 7 T cell receptor beta chains from one sample sequenced in a study of T cells in localized non-small cell lung cancer. Libraries were prepared by immunoSEQ multiplex PCR; TCRdb keeps only in-frame clonotypes and omits some of them. The sample contains around 26,000 clones, approximately 90% of which appear only once. Source: peripheral blood, taken before any cancer treatment. The receptors here all came from a female donor of 60 years or more with stage II squamous cell lung carcinoma.

Note on this clone: The sample holds other DNA sequences that translate to the same CDR3. This sequence joins TRBV7-3 and TRBJ2-2; no definite D call. This CDR3 spans 13 amino acids. The V and J ends lost 4 bases and 2 bases respectively, with 5 bases between them. CDR1 is SGHTA, CDR2 FQGTGA, per germline. CDR3 protein: CASSSPNTGELFF. The CDR3 DNA sequence: TGTGCCAGCAGCTCCCCCAACACCGGGGAGCTGTTTTTT. The full variable domain, in which reference TRBV7-3 and TRBJ2-2 provide the parts outside the CDR3, is GAGVSQTPSNKVTEKGKYVELRCDPISGHTALYWYRQSLGQGPEFLIYFQGTGAADDSGLPNDRFFAVRPEGSVSTLKIQRTERGDSAVYLCASSSPNTGELFFGEGSRLTVL.

The genes are TRBV15 and TRBJ2-5; D is unclear. Trimming cost V 0 bases and J 5 bases, with 10 bases left between them. Germline V gene sequence: CDR1 LNHNV, CDR2 YYDKDF (reference sequence). This CDR3 spans 14 amino acids. The CDR3 is CATSRDLVRETQYF. CDR3 coding DNA: TGTGCCACCAGCAGAGATCTGGTTCGGGAGACCCAGTACTTC. Using reference TRBV15 and TRBJ2-5 for the parts outside the CDR3, the full variable domain is DAMVIQNPRYQVTQFGKPVTLSCSQTLNHNVMYWYQQKSSQAPKLLFHYYDKDFNNEADTPDNFQSRRPNTSFCFLDIRSPGLGDTAMYLCATSRDLVRETQYFGPGTRLLVL.

The chain combines TRBV6-1 with TRBJ1-6; 12 positions agree with TRBD1. The germline V gene encodes CDR1 MNHNS and CDR2 SASEGT. V gave up 4 bases and J gave up 7 bases; unmatched junction bases: 11. The CDR3 runs to 18 residues. CDR3 protein: CASSGGQGAGVKNSPLHF. CDR3 nucleotide sequence: TGTGCCAGCAGTGGGGGACAGGGGGCGGGCGTTAAGAATTCACCCCTCCACTTT.

CDR3 residues: CAIAGLRTDTQYF. CDR3 DNA: TGTGCCATCGCGGGACTCCGCACAGATACGCAGTATTTT. The rearrangement uses TRBV10-3 and TRBJ2-3, with TRBD2 as a possible D gene (6 bases). The CDR3 sequence is 13 residues long. Between the trimmed V and J ends, which lost 8 bases and 1 base, there was a span of 10 bases. Germline values: CDR1 ENHRY, CDR2 SYGVKD.

The chain combines TRBV7-6 with TRBJ2-7; TRBD1 matches at 7 bases. In germline, CDR1 is SGHVS, CDR2 FNYEAQ. Germline trimming cut 5 bases from V and 5 bases from J; bases unmatched to any gene: 6. The CDR3 contains 13 residues. The CDR3 DNA sequence: TGTGCCAGCAGCCCCAGACAGGGAAACGAGCAGTACTTC. Its protein is CASSPRQGNEQYF.

This clone was seen just once. The gene calls are TRBV19 and TRBJ1-5; perhaps TRBD1 as D (5 bases). Deletions cut 5 bases from V and 3 bases from J, with 17 bases between. This CDR3 region has 16 residues. CDR1 and CDR2 from the germline V gene are LNHDA and SQIVND (reference sequence). CDR3 sequence reads: CASSPPVGRLNQPQHF. The CDR3 region has the DNA TGTGCCAGTAGTCCTCCCGTGGGGCGGCTCAATCAGCCCCAGCATTTT.

The chain has TRBV11-3 and TRBJ1-1; D might be TRBD1 (6 bases). The V end was cut by 1 base, the J end by 4 bases, with 13 bases between. The CDR3 contains 15 residues. The germline gives CDR1 SGHNT, CDR2 YENEEA. CDR3 residues: CASSLGGRGATEAFF. The CDR3 bases are TGTGCCAGCAGCTTAGGAGGTCGGGGGGCCACTGAAGCTTTCTTT.